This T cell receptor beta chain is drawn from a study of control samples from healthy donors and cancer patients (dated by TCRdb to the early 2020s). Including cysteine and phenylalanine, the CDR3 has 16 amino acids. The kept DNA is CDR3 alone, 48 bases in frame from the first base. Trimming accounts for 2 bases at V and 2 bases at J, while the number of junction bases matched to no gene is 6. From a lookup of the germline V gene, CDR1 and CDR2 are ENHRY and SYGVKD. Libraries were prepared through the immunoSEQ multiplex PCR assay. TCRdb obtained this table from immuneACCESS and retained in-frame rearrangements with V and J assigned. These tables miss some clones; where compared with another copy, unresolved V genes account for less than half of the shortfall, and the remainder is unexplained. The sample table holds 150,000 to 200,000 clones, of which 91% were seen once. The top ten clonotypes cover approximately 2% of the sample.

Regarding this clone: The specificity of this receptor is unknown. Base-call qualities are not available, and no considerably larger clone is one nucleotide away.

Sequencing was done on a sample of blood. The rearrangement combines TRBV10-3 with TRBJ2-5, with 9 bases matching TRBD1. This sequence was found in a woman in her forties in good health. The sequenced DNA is TGTGCCATCAGTGAGCCGACCGGGACAGGGCAAGAGACCCAGTACTTC. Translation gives CAISEPTGTGQETQYF.